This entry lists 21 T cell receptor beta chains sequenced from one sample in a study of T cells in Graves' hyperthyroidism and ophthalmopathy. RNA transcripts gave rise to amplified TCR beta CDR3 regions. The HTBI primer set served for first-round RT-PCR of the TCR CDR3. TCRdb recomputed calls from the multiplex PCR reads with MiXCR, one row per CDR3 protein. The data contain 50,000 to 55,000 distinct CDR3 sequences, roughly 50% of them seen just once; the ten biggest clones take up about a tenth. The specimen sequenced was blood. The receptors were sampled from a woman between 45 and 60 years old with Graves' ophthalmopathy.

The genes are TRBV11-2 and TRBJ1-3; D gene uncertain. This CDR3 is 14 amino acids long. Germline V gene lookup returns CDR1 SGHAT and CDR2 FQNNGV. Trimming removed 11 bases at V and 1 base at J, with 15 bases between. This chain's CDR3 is CAGEPTSSGNTIYF. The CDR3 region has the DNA TGTGCCGGGGAGCCTACCTCATCTGGAAACACCATATATTTT.

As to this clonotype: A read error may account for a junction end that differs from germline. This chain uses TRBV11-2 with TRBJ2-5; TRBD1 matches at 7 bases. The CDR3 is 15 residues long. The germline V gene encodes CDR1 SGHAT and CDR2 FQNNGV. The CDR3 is CACSLGRQGQETQYF. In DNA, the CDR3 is TGTGCCTGCAGCTTGGGTAGACAGGGCCAAGAGACCCAGTACTTC.

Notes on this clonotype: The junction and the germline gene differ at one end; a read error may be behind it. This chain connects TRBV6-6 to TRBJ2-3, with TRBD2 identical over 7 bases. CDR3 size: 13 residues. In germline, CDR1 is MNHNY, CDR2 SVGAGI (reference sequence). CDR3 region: CASRYTSADTQYF. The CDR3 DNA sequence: TGTGCCAGCAGATACACTAGCGCCGATACGCAATATTTT.

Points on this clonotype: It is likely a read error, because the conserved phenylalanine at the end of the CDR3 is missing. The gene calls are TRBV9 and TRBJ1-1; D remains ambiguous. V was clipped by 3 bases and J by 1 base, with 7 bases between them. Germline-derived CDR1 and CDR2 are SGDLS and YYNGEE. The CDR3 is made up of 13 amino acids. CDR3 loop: CASSAEGNTEAFL. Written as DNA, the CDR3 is TGTGCCAGCAGCGCAGAGGGGAACACTGAAGCTTTCCTT.

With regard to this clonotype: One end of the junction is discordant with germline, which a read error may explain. CDR3 bases: TGCGCCAGCAGCCAAGAGATCGGAAGGGAGCAGTCCTTC. Translating it yields CASSQEIGREQSF. The J gene is TRBJ2-1, the V gene TRBV4-3; the D gene is possibly TRBD2 (5 bases). Germline values: CDR1 LGHNA, CDR2 YSLEER. This CDR3 spans 13 amino acids.

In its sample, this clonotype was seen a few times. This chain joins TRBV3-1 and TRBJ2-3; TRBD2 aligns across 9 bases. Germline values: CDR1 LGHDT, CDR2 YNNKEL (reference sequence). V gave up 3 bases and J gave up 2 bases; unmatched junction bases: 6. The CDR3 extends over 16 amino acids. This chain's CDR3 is CASSHQAGGFTDTQYF. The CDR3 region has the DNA TGTGCCAGCAGCCACCAAGCGGGGGGTTTCACAGATACGCAGTATTTT.

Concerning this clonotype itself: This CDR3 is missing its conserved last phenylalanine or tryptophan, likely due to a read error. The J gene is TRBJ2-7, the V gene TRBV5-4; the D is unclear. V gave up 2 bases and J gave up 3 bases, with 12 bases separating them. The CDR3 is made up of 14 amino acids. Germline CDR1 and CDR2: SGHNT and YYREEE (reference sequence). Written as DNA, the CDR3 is TGTGCCAGCAGCTTAGGAGACTCGGGCTACGAGCAGTACCTC. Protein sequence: CASSLGDSGYEQYL.

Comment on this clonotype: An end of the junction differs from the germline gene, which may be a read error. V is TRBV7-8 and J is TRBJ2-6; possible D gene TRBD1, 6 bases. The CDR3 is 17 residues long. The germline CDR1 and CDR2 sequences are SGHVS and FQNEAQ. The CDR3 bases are TGTGCCAGCAGTTTAGCCCAGGGGTACTATGGGGCCAACGTCCTGACTTTC. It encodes CASSLAQGYYGANVLTF.

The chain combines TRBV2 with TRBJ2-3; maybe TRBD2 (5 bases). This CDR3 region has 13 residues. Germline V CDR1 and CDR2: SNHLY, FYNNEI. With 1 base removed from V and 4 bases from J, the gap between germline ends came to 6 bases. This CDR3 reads CASSEGGADTQYF. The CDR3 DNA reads TGTGCCAGCAGTGAAGGGGGAGCAGATACGCAGTATTTT.

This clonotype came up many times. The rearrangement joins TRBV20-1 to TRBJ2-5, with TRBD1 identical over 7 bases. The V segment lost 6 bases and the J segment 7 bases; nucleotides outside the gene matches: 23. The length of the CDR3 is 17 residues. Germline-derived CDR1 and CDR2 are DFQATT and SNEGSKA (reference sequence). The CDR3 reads CSAITSRDSAHRRTQYF. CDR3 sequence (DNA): TGCAGTGCCATTACGAGCCGGGACAGCGCTCATAGGCGGACCCAGTACTTC.

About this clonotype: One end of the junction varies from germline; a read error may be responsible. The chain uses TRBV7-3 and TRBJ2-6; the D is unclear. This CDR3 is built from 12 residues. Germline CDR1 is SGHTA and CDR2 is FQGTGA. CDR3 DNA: TGTGCCAGCAGCTCCGATATGAACACTGAAGCTTTC. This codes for CASSSDMNTEAF.

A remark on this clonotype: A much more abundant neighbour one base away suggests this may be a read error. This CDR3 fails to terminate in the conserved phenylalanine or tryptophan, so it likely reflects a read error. CDR3 loop: CATEGKATEQYL. CDR3 nucleotides: TGTGCCACCGAAGGTAAGGCGACCGAGCAGTACCTC. This chain connects TRBV3-1 to TRBJ2-7; D is unresolved. Per germline, CDR1 LGHDT and CDR2 YNNKEL (reference sequence). The V and J ends lost 10 bases and 6 bases respectively, with 16 bases between them. CDR3 size: 12 residues.

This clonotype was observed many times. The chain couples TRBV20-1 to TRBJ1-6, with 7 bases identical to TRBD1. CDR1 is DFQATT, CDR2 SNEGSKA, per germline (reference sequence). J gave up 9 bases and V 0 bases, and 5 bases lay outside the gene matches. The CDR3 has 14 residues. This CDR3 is CSARDGWDSSPLHF. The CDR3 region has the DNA TGCAGTGCTAGAGATGGGTGGGACAGTTCACCCCTCCACTTT.

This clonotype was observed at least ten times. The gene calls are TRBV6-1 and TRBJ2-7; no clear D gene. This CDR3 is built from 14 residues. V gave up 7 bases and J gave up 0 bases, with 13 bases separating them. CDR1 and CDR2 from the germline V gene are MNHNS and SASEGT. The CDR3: CASKIGGLSYEQYF. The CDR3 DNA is TGTGCCAGCAAGATAGGTGGCCTCTCCTACGAGCAGTACTTC.

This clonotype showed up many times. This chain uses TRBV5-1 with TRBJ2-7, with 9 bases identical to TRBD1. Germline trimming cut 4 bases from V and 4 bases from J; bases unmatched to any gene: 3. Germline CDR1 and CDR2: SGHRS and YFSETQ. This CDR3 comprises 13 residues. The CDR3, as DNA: TGCGCCAGCAGCGGGACAGGGAGGTACGAGCAGTACTTC. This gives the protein CASSGTGRYEQYF.

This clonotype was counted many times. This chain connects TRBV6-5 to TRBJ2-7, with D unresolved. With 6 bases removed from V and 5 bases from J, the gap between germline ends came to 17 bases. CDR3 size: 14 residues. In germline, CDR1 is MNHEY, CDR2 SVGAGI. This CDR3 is CASRPGHTADEQYF. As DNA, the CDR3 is TGTGCCAGCAGACCGGGCCATACGGCGGACGAGCAGTACTTC.

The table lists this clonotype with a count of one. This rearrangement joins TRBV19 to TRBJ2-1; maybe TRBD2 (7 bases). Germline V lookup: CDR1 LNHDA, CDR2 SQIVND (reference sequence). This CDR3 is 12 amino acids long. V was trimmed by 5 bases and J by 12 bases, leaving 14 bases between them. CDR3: CASSGGGAGQFF. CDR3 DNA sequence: TGTGCCAGTAGTGGGGGGGGGGCCGGGCAGTTCTTC.

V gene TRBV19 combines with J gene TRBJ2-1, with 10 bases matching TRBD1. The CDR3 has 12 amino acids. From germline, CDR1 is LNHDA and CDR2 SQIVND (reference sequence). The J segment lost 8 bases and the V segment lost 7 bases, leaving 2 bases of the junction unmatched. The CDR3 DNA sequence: TGTGCCAGTATGGACAGGGGGGATGAGCAGTTCTTC. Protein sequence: CASMDRGDEQFF.

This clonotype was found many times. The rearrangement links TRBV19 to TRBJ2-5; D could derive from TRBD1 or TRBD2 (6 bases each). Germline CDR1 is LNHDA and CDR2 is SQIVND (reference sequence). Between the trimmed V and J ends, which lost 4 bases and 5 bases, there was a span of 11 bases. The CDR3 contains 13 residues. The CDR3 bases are TGTGCCAGTAGTAGGCAGGGGAGGGAGACCCAGTACTTC. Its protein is CASSRQGRETQYF.

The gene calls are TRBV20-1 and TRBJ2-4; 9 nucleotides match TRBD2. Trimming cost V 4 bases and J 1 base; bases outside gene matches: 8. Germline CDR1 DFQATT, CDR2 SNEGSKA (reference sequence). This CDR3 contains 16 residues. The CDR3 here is CSANPPGLAAKNIQYF. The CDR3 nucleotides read TGCAGTGCTAACCCCCCGGGACTAGCTGCCAAAAACATTCAGTACTTC.

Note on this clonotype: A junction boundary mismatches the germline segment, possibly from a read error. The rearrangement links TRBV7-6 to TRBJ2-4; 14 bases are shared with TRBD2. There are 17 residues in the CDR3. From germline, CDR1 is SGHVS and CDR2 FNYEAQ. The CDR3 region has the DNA TGCGCCAGCAGCCCGGGACTAGCGGGAGAAACCCTAAACATTCAGTACTTC. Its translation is CASSPGLAGETLNIQYF.